This T cell receptor (beta chain) was sequenced during a study of T cells in Graves' hyperthyroidism and ophthalmopathy. Across the whole study: The authors collected peripheral blood at initial diagnosis, before any treatment. Study-wide points: Stable hyperthyroidism was separated from ophthalmopathy by a model based on 13 V-J features.

Ophthalmopathy patients had moderate-to-severe active disease, CAS ≥3, NOSPECS ≥4, and disease duration under 3 months. Each diagnosis was grounded in clinical symptoms, serum thyroxine and TRAb, thyroid ultrasound, and orbital computed tomography. To note about this clonotype: Antigen specificity is unknown.

This CDR3 has 13 amino acids. CDR1 is SQVTM, CDR2 ANQGSEA, per germline. V lost 2 bases, J lost 5 bases, and 12 bases lay in between. RNA transcripts were the template for amplifying TCR beta CDR3 regions. The TCR CDR3 first-round RT-PCR relied on the HTBI primer set. TCRdb fed the multiplex PCR reads into MiXCR, producing one record per CDR3 protein. The data hold hundreds of thousands of distinct CDR3 sequences, with about 14% observed a single time. Source material: blood. This TCR was recovered from a middle-aged woman with Graves' ophthalmopathy. V and J are TRBV29-1 and TRBJ1-1; the D is unclear. The CDR3 spells CSVEWGLWTEAFF. The CDR3 nucleotides are TGCAGCGTTGAATGGGGTTTATGGACTGAAGCTTTCTTT.